Listed below are T cell receptor beta chains from one sample, sequenced in a study of blood T cell repertoires in COVID-19. Assay: immunoSEQ multiplex PCR; the TCRdb copy retains only in-frame clones and omits some. This sample has more than 300,000 clones; about 83% occur once, and the top ten carry about 1.2%. The sample comprised peripheral blood. These receptors originate from a woman aged 50 to 60 with acute or convalescent COVID-19. Each CDR3 is given with its conserved first and last residue. A D gene is named only where the DNA matches it firmly. A clone size is listed for some rows: how often the clone was seen (once, few, many), or a class if it is expanded.

V gene,D gene,J gene,clone size,CDR3 DNA,CDR3 protein
TRBV5-1,-,TRBJ1-1,once,TGCGCCAGCAGCTTGGCCGCAGGGAACACTGAAGCTTTCTTT,CASSLAAGNTEAFF
TRBV30,TRBD2,TRBJ2-1,-,TGTGCCTGGACAACTCCAACTAGCGGCTCCTACAATGAGCAGTTCTTC,CAWTTPTSGSYNEQFF
TRBV3-1/TRBV3-2,-,TRBJ2-7,-,TGTGCCAGCAGCCAAGATCGATCGGACGAGCAGTACTTC,CASSQDRSDEQYF
TRBV7-2,-,TRBJ1-1,once,TGTGCCAGCAGCTTAGAGCGCAGCTCCCAAGCTTTCTTT,CASSLERSSQAFF
TRBV5-1,-,TRBJ1-1,-,TGCGCCAGCAGCTCCAACCGGGACATGGAAGCTTTCTTT,CASSSNRDMEAFF
TRBV19,-,TRBJ1-4,-,TGTGCCAGTAGTAATACCGGTGAAAAACTGTTTTTT,CASSNTGEKLFF
TRBV29-1,TRBD1,TRBJ2-2,once,TGCAGCACCCGGACAGGGACGGTCACCGGGGAGCTGTTTTTT,CSTRTGTVTGELFF
TRBV14,-,TRBJ2-1,-,TGTGCCAGCAGCCAAGGGTACAGGGGGGGCTACAATGAGCAGTTCTTC,CASSQGYRGGYNEQFF
TRBV2,-,TRBJ2-3,-,TGTGCCAGCACGGGGGGCGGGGATACGCAGTATTTT,CASTGGGDTQYF
TRBV5-4,TRBD1,TRBJ1-4,-,TGTGCCAGCAGCCCCGGGACAGGGGAAGAAAAACTGTTTTTT,CASSPGTGEEKLFF
TRBV7-9,-,TRBJ2-1,-,TGTGCCAGCAGCTTAACGGGTGGGGGCTGGAGTGGCGATGAGCAGTTCTTC,CASSLTGGGWSGDEQFF
TRBV6-2/TRBV6-3,TRBD1,TRBJ1-2,-,TGTGCCAGCAACCCAACGACAGGGCCCGTCTATGGCTACACCTTC,CASNPTTGPVYGYTF
TRBV5-1,TRBD1,TRBJ2-3,-,TGCGCCAGCAGCTTGGAGGGGGCCACTAGCACAGATACGCAGTATTTT,CASSLEGATSTDTQYF
TRBV2,TRBD1,TRBJ2-5,-,TGTGCCAGCAGTCTCGGGACAGGGAGGTCGGAGACCCAGTACTTC,CASSLGTGRSETQYF